This TCR beta chain originates from a study of blood T cells in healthy people across ages. The study's findings and limits: Naive T cell percentage showed a strong correlation with the diversity of TCR beta.

In the case of this clonotype: Its antigen is currently unknown.

Next came a second PCR, run for about 7 to 11 cycles, which used a sample-barcoded 5' primer along with a J-beta primer mix. MiXCR, run by TCRdb on the 5' RACE reads, gives a single entry per CDR3 protein. The sample has 1,300,000 or so distinct CDR3 sequences; approximately 63% are singletons. The V end lost 3 bases, the J end lost 6 bases, and 12 bases lay between the germline ends. The CDR3 runs to 14 residues. Germline loops: CDR1 LGHNA, CDR2 YNFKEQ. V gene TRBV4-2 combines with J gene TRBJ1-5; D gene ambiguous. The clonotype originates from a man in his late teens or twenties in good health. Sample: blood. CDR3 DNA: TGTGCCAGCAGCCAGAGGGAGGGTTTTCAGCCCCAGCATTTT. Encoded protein: CASSQREGFQPQHF.